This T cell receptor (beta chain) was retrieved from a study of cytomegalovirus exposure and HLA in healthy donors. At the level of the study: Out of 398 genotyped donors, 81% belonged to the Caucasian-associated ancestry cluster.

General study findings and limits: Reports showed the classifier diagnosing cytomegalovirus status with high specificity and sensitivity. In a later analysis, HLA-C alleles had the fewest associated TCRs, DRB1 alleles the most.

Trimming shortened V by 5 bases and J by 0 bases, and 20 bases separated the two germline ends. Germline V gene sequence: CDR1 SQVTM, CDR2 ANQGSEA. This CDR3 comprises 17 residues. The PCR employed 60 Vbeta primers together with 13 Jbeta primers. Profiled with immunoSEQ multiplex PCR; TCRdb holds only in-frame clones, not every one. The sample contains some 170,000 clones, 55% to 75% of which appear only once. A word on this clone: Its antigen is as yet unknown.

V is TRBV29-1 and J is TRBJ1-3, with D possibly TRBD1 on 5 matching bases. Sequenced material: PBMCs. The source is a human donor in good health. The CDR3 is CSVLSTGEGTSGNTIYF. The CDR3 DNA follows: TGCAGCGTTTTAAGCACGGGGGAGGGGACCTCTGGAAACACCATATATTTT.